This T cell receptor (beta chain) was retrieved from a study of T cell responses to AZD1222 COVID-19 vaccine. V gave up 3 bases and J gave up 0 bases, with 12 bases separating them. Per the germline V gene, CDR1 is SGHVS and CDR2 is FQNEAQ. The CDR3 runs 16 residues. Measured with immunoSEQ multiplex PCR; TCRdb has only the in-frame clones, and not every one. Here the sample spans about 59,000 clones, about 91% being singletons. Pooling was applied to second doses at about 4 or about 12 weeks. The input for sequencing was peripheral blood, taken 28 days after the second AZD1222 dose. J is TRBJ2-1 and V is TRBV7-8; weak D call: TRBD1 (6 bases). This TCR derives from an adult who received the AZD1222 COVID-19 vaccine. The CDR3 is CASSFAQGSSYNEQFF. As DNA, the CDR3 is TGTGCCAGCAGCTTCGCCCAGGGGAGCTCCTACAATGAGCAGTTCTTC.